The 18 T cell receptor beta chains presented below share a single source sample, sequenced in a study of T cell clonality in common variable immunodeficiency. Using immunoSEQ multiplex PCR, the repertoire was profiled, and TCRdb retains in-frame clones only, with some absent. In total the sample includes about 52,000 clones, none of them seen once. The sequencing input was peripheral blood mononuclear cells. Receptor source: a person aged 18 to 70 in good health.

This clone was recorded at least ten times. From the germline J gene comes the end of the CDR3, since the read stops 3 residues before it. The V and J genes are TRBV6-2 or TRBV6-3 and TRBJ2-7; 9 positions match TRBD2. Per germline, CDR1 MNHEY and CDR2 SVGEGT. The CDR3 length is 15 residues. Germline trimming cut 0 bases from V and 3 bases from J; bases unmatched to any gene: 3. The CDR3 here is CASSYSTSGYYEQYF. CDR3 bases read: TGTGCCAGCAGTTACTCGACTAGCGGATACTACGAG.

As for this clone: Sequencing ends 3 residues short of the CDR3 end; the germline J gene provides the rest. The rearrangement links TRBV7-9 to TRBJ2-7, with TRBD1 matching over 8 bases. Germline CDR1 is SEHNR and CDR2 is FQNEAQ (reference sequence). The CDR3 spans 15 residues. V lost 6 bases, J lost 5 bases, and 12 bases stayed unmatched. This chain's CDR3 is CASREFRGQGDEQYF. CDR3 DNA, as far as it was read: TGTGCCAGCAGGGAGTTCCGCGGACAGGGAGACGAG.

There are many counts of this clone. The read finishes 3 residues shy of the CDR3 end, and the germline J gene is used to complete it. The rearrangement joins TRBV4-2 to TRBJ2-3; tentatively, D is TRBD2 (6 bases). Trimming took off 3 bases at V and 0 bases at J, with 10 bases between the two ends. The V gene's germline CDR1 is LGHNA and CDR2 YNFKEQ. The CDR3 is 15 amino acids. CDR3 DNA (partial): TGTGCCAGCAGCCATAGGGCGGGGAGCACAGATACG. It yields the protein CASSHRAGSTDT. The entire CDR3 sequence reads CASSHRAGSTDTQYF.

At least ten counts were recorded for this clone. The sequence runs out 3 residues before the end of the CDR3; the remainder is reconstructed from the germline J gene. The rearrangement joins TRBV20-1 to TRBJ1-4; TRBD1 matches at 10 bases. The CDR3 is 15 residues long. V trimming: 5 bases; J trimming: 0 bases; junction bases outside the gene matches: 3. In germline, CDR1 is DFQATT, CDR2 SNEGSKA (reference sequence). This chain's CDR3 is CSAPDRGPTNEKLFF. The DNA read from the CDR3 is TGCAGTGCTCCCGACAGGGGGCCAACTAATGAAAAA.

This clone was recorded many times. The read ends 3 residues early relative to the CDR3; the germline J gene fills the gap. The chain has TRBV7-8 and TRBJ2-1; TRBD1 is a possible D gene (5 bases). The germline V gene has CDR1 SGHVS and CDR2 FQNEAQ. The CDR3 length is 14 residues. V was clipped by 5 bases and J by 6 bases, with 14 bases between them. CDR3 DNA (partial): TGTGCCAGCAGCCCCACCAGGGTTTTCAATGAG. This encodes CASSPTRVFNE. The full CDR3 protein reads CASSPTRVFNEQFF.

This clone was counted ten times or more. The missing CDR3 end, 3 residues past where the read stops, is filled in from the germline J gene. This chain links TRBV7-9 with TRBJ1-6; a possible D gene is TRBD1 (6 bases). CDR1 SEHNR and CDR2 FQNEAQ come from the germline V gene (reference sequence). The CDR3 has 14 residues. V lost 1 base and J 5 bases, leaving 6 bases between the germline ends. The part of the CDR3 DNA that was read is TGTGCCAGCAGCTTAGGGGGGCATAATTCACCC. Its translation is CASSLGGHNSP. The complete CDR3 sequence is CASSLGGHNSPLHF.

This clone was recorded at least ten times. Read data end 3 residues before the CDR3 end; the end is taken from the germline J gene. The chain combines TRBV5-1 with TRBJ1-6, with TRBD1 matching 8 bases. With V trimmed by 0 bases and J by 9 bases, 8 bases remained unmatched. The CDR3 is made up of 16 amino acids. Looked up from germline, CDR1 is SGHRS and CDR2 is YFSETQ. Here the CDR3 reads CASSLERTGYGSPLHF. The DNA read from the CDR3 is TGCGCCAGCAGCTTGGAACGGACAGGGTATGGTTCACCC. Full variable domain (remainder filled in from reference TRBV5-1 and TRBJ1-6): KAGVTQTPRYLIKTRGQQVTLSCSPISGHRSVSWYQQTPGQGLQFLFEYFSETQRNKGNFPGRFSGRQFSNSRSEMNVSTLELGDSALYLCASSLERTGYGSPLHFGNGTRLTVT.

About this clone itself: The sequenced fragment ends 3 residues before the CDR3 boundary, so the rest is inferred from the germline J gene. The V call is TRBV30, the J call TRBJ1-1; D not resolved. CDR3 size: 19 residues. The germline CDR1 and CDR2 sequences are GTSNPN and SVGIG (reference sequence). CDR3 DNA, as far as it was read: TGTGCCTGGAGTGGAGGGTTCCGAACTAGCGGGAGTGGAGGCGACGAG. Translating gives CAWSGGFRTSGSGGDE. The whole CDR3 protein reads CAWSGGFRTSGSGGDEAFF.

This clone was counted at least ten times. CDR3 DNA, as far as it was read: TGTGCCAGCAGCTTAGCGGCAGGGGGCACCGCTGGGGCCAACGTC. Its translation: CASSLAAGGTAGANV. The whole CDR3 sequence is CASSLAAGGTAGANVLTF. The rearrangement uses TRBV7-6 and TRBJ2-6; 8 bases fit TRBD1. The read halts 3 residues ahead of the CDR3 end, with the missing end drawn from the germline J gene. The CDR3 loop spans 18 amino acids. V was clipped by 0 bases and J by 2 bases; unmatched bases: 6. Germline CDR1 reads SGHVS; CDR2 reads FNYEAQ.

Note on this clone: The read halts 3 residues ahead of the CDR3 end, with the missing end drawn from the germline J gene. The chain couples TRBV7-2 to TRBJ1-3; D not resolved. CDR1 and CDR2 from the germline V gene are SGHTA and FQGNSA. The CDR3 totals 15 residues. The CDR3 spells CASSLAAGTSMSIYF. The sequenced CDR3 bases are TGTGCCAGCAGCTTAGCGGCGGGCACTTCAATGAGT.

This clone was counted at least ten times. The part of the CDR3 DNA that was read is TGTGCCAGCAGTGACAGGGTCTATACG. Its translation is CASSDRVYT. Given in full, the CDR3 is CASSDRVYTQYF. The J gene is TRBJ2-3, the V gene TRBV7-9; 7 positions match TRBD1. The CDR3 end falls 3 residues outside the read, so it is completed with the germline J gene. The CDR3 extends over 12 amino acids. Germline V gene data show CDR1 as SEHNR and CDR2 as FQNEAQ (reference sequence). J lost 7 bases, V lost 6 bases, and 4 bases had no gene match.

This clone has at least ten counts. The read terminates 3 residues ahead of where the CDR3 ends, so the germline J gene completes it. The chain links TRBV10-3 to TRBJ1-1; a possible D gene is TRBD1 (6 bases). V was trimmed by 5 bases and J by 0 bases, leaving 13 bases between them. This CDR3 contains 15 residues. Germline assignment: CDR1 ENHRY and CDR2 SYGVKD. The sequenced CDR3 bases are TGTGCCATCAGTCGGGACATCGGTATGAACACTGAA. Translated, it gives CAISRDIGMNTE. The entire CDR3 protein is CAISRDIGMNTEAFF.

This clone appeared a few times. The missing CDR3 end, 3 residues past where the read stops, is filled in from the germline J gene. This rearrangement joins TRBV7-9 to TRBJ2-4; tentatively, D is TRBD1 (5 bases). CDR1 is SEHNR, CDR2 FQNEAQ, per germline (reference sequence). This CDR3 comprises 15 residues. The CDR3 is CASSLATEFNYGQYF. CDR3 bases read: TGTGCCAGCAGCTTAGCGACAGAATTTAACTATGGT. The full variable domain, rest sourced from reference TRBV7-9 and TRBJ2-4, is DTGVSQNPRHKITKRGQNVTFRCDPISEHNRLYWYRQTLGQGPEFLTYFQNEAQLEKSRLLSDRFSAERPKGSFSTLEIQRTEQGDSAMYLCASSLATEFNYGQYFGAGTRLSVL.

Ten or more counts support this clone. The read finishes 3 residues shy of the CDR3 end, and the germline J gene is used to complete it. The chain has TRBV7-2 and TRBJ2-3, with D perhaps matching TRBD2 (6 bases). The germline V and J ends were trimmed by 0 bases and 2 bases, with 12 bases remaining between them. Germline V gene data show CDR1 as SGHTA and CDR2 as FQGNSA. The CDR3 has 16 residues. The CDR3 spells CASSLATAGLTDTQYF. The CDR3 bases that were read are TGTGCCAGCAGCTTAGCAACAGCGGGTCTCACAGATACG.

This clone was detected many times. The read finishes 3 residues shy of the CDR3 end, and the germline J gene is used to complete it. V is TRBV18 and J is TRBJ2-2, with 10 bases aligning to TRBD1. The CDR3 covers 19 residues. Germline V CDR1 and CDR2: KGHSH, LQKENI. This CDR3 reads CASSSRQGALAATNEKLFF. CDR3 DNA, as far as it was read: TGTGCCAGCTCATCCCGACAGGGGGCATTAGCCGCAACTAATGAAAAG.

Ten or more counts support this clone. The CDR3 sequence: CASSYTQGEAFF. CDR3 DNA, as far as it was read: TGTGCCAGCAGCTATACACAGGGTGAA. The chain carries TRBV7-2 and TRBJ1-1; a possible D gene is TRBD1 (6 bases). The CDR3 extends 3 residues past the end of the read, so its final part is completed from the germline J gene. Trimming pared 4 bases from V and 7 bases from J, leaving 10 bases between. The germline V gene encodes CDR1 SGHTA and CDR2 FQGNSA. This CDR3 is built from 12 residues. Filled out from reference TRBV7-2 and TRBJ1-1, the complete variable domain reads GAGVSQSPSNKVTEKGKDVELRCDPISGHTALYWYRQSLGQGLEFLIYFQGNSAPDKSGLPSDRFSAERTGGSVSTLTIQRTQQEDSAVYLCASSYTQGEAFFGQGTRLTVV.

The sample holds many counts of this clone. The sequence runs out 3 residues before the end of the CDR3; the remainder is reconstructed from the germline J gene. The chain carries TRBV6-2 or TRBV6-3 and TRBJ2-1, with 7 bases matching TRBD2. CDR1 MNHEY and CDR2 SVGEGT come from the germline V gene. The CDR3 has 13 residues. J gave up 6 bases and V 7 bases, and 6 bases lay outside the gene matches. The CDR3 reads CASNPSGPNEQFF. The CDR3 DNA, read in part, is TGTGCCAGCAACCCTAGCGGCCCCAATGAG.

The table lists this clone with a few counts. The read ends 3 residues before the CDR3 terminus; that terminus is restored from the germline J gene. The V call is TRBV29-1, the J call TRBJ2-7; no definite D call. This CDR3 spans 11 amino acids. The germline V gene encodes CDR1 SQVTM and CDR2 ANQGSEA. V was clipped by 4 bases and J by 2 bases, with 6 bases between them. CDR3 residues: CSVVQTYEQYF. The CDR3 bases that were read are TGCAGCGTTGTACAGACCTACGAG.